This TCR beta chain emerged from a study of cytomegalovirus exposure and HLA in healthy donors. Points from the study as a whole: Later genetic work tied a missense DCLRE1C variant to beta-chain V and J trimming. CMV serostatus was the only recorded immune exposure for donors.

Primers for the PCR totalled 60 Vbeta and 13 Jbeta. The data were produced by immunoSEQ multiplex PCR, yet TCRdb's version contains in-frame clones alone and is incomplete. In the table there are 200,000 or so clones, 84% of which are singletons. The donors, nominally healthy at sampling, likely had unrecorded immune exposures. V dropped 3 bases and J dropped 5 bases, with 15 bases sitting between them. The CDR3 extends over 15 amino acids. Germline V gene data show CDR1 as SGHVS and CDR2 as FNYEAQ. Remarks on this clone: Its antigen is currently unknown.

Sequenced sample: PBMCs. This clonotype was obtained from a boy younger than 18 in good health and CMV-seronegative. V is TRBV7-6 and J is TRBJ2-3, with D possibly matching TRBD1 (6 bases). CDR3 in DNA: TGTGCCAGCAGCTTCGGCCAGGGGCGTTTAGATACGCAGTATTTT. It specifies CASSFGQGRLDTQYF.